The entry that follows covers one T cell receptor beta chain sequence. Original processing methods: How many nucleated cells were present was estimated from reference gene primer amplification. Method: immunoSEQ multiplex PCR; TCRdb's copy keeps in-frame clones and lacks some. V, J and clone size reflect that table, while D and trimming were determined from the DNA. The data contain roughly 100,000 clones, around 83% of them singletons. This sample was taken from a study of blood T cell repertoires in COVID-19. Study background: Sample material is recorded as cDNA or gDNA derived from T cells, B-cell-depleted T cells, or PBMCs.

V was clipped by 2 bases and J by 3 bases, with 17 bases between them. Germline V gene data show CDR1 as MDHEN and CDR2 as SYDVKM. The CDR3 is made up of 18 amino acids. Specimen: peripheral blood. The chain has TRBV28 and TRBJ1-6, with D perhaps matching TRBD1 (6 bases). This TCR was recovered from a woman older than 75 with acute or convalescent COVID-19. The CDR3 is CASSLNLRGAGYNSPLHF. The CDR3 DNA sequence: TGTGCCAGCAGTTTAAATCTCAGGGGCGCCGGCTATAATTCACCCCTCCACTTT.